Listed here is a single T cell receptor beta chain. The antigen remains unidentified. PCR primers comprised 60 Vbeta and 13 Jbeta primers. Sequencing used immunoSEQ multiplex PCR; TCRdb keeps in-frame clones, though not all of them. Among some 150,000 clones listed, about 85% were seen once. This entry is derived from a study of cytomegalovirus exposure and HLA in healthy donors. Study-wide points: Prior analysis indicated that the majority of TCR beta V segments exhibited productivity approximately 87% or approximately 30% of the time. TCR beta sequences reportedly predicted most subjects' HLA-A and HLA-B alleles accurately. Rarity held for most TCR sequences, but there were some public TCRs that occurred in many donors.

The sample comprised PBMCs. The TCR sequence derives from a woman between 18 and 30 years old in good health and CMV-seronegative.

The CDR3 DNA reads as TGTGCCAGCAGTCAACAGGGGGTAAACGGCTACACCTTC. Amino acids: CASSQQGVNGYTF. The chain recombines TRBV6-5 with TRBJ1-2; 8 nucleotides align to TRBD1. Trimming removed 5 bases from V and 8 bases from J; junction bases left unmatched: 7. Germline V gene sequence: CDR1 MNHEY, CDR2 SVGAGI. CDR3 length equals 13 residues.